Shown below are 24 T cell receptor beta chains from a single sample sequenced in a study of T cells in Graves' hyperthyroidism and ophthalmopathy. TCR beta CDR3 region amplification was performed from RNA transcripts. The primer set for the first-round RT-PCR of the TCR CDR3 was HTBI. TCRdb re-analysed the multiplex PCR reads in MiXCR, keeping a single row per CDR3 protein. The table has approximately 600,000 distinct CDR3 sequences, 20% seen once; the top ten hold 34%. The sequenced sample consisted of blood. These receptors were taken from a man aged 30 to 39 with Graves' ophthalmopathy.

This clonotype came up a few times. The gene calls are TRBV3-1 and TRBJ2-7, with D possibly matching TRBD2 (6 bases). V was pared by 0 bases and J by 3 bases, with 18 bases between. Germline CDR1 and CDR2: LGHDT and YNNKEL (reference sequence). CDR3 size: 17 residues. The CDR3 protein is CASSQDIRGSAYYEQYF. Here the CDR3 DNA reads TGTGCCAGCAGCCAAGATATTCGGGGGTCCGCATACTACGAGCAGTACTTC.

J is TRBJ1-1 and V is TRBV6-2 or TRBV6-3, with D unresolved. The CDR3 is made up of 15 amino acids. Per germline, CDR1 MNHEY and CDR2 SVGEGT. V lost 2 bases and J lost 6, with 16 bases in between. The CDR3 sequence is CASSYGLRGKAEAFF. The CDR3 nucleotides are TGTGCCAGCAGTTACGGCTTACGGGGAAAGGCTGAAGCTTTCTTT.

There are a few counts of this clonotype. The gene calls are TRBV7-2 and TRBJ1-4, with D possibly being TRBD1 (6 bases). Germline CDR1 is SGHTA and CDR2 is FQGNSA. CDR3 length: 15 amino acids. Trimming removed 1 base from V and 5 bases from J, with 11 bases in between. The CDR3: CASSLDGQTNEKLFF. Written as DNA, the CDR3 is TGTGCCAGCAGCTTAGATGGACAGACGAATGAAAAACTGTTTTTT.

Comment on this clonotype: Given the absence of the conserved phenylalanine or tryptophan at the CDR3 end, a read error is likely. The gene calls are TRBV27 and TRBJ1-5, with no clear D. This CDR3 has 13 residues. V lost 5 bases to trimming and J lost 8 bases, with 13 bases between them. The germline CDR1 and CDR2 sequences are MNHEY and SMNVEV (reference sequence). In nucleotides, the CDR3 is TGTGCCAGCAGTCCCGGGCCCCTGGAGCCCCAGCATTCT. It translates to CASSPGPLEPQHS.

This clonotype has a handful of counts. The J gene is TRBJ2-5, the V gene TRBV3-1; D is unclear. Germline V gene sequence: CDR1 LGHDT, CDR2 YNNKEL (reference sequence). The CDR3 has 12 residues. The ends were cut back, 0 bases at V and 2 bases at J, with 1 base in the middle. This chain's CDR3 is CASSQEQETQYF. DNA of the CDR3: TGTGCCAGCAGCCAAGAGCAAGAGACCCAGTACTTC.

This rearrangement joins TRBV14 to TRBJ2-1, with 10 positions matching TRBD2. Germline CDR1 SGHDN, CDR2 FVKESK. The CDR3 loop spans 16 amino acids. V shed 2 bases, J shed 5 bases, and the junction held 6 bases outside the gene matches. The CDR3 spells CASSQPAGGPNNEQFF. CDR3 bases: TGTGCCAGCAGCCAACCAGCGGGAGGGCCTAACAATGAGCAGTTCTTC.

This clonotype was picked up a small number of times. The CDR3 does not end in the conserved phenylalanine or tryptophan, so this is likely a read error. This sequence joins TRBV28 and TRBJ2-7; D is unclear. Germline lookup yields CDR1 MDHEN and CDR2 SYDVKM. Trimming pared 3 bases from V and 0 bases from J, leaving 12 bases between. This CDR3 region has 15 residues. CDR3 protein: CASSLAQYYSYEQYS. The CDR3 bases are TGTGCCAGCAGTTTGGCGCAGTATTACTCCTACGAGCAGTACTCC.

This clonotype turned up a few times. The chain uses TRBV4-2 and TRBJ2-7; 9 nucleotides line up with TRBD1. The V gene end was trimmed by 3 bases and the J gene end by 5 bases; junction bases not matched to a gene: 8. Per germline, CDR1 LGHNA and CDR2 YNFKEQ. The CDR3 runs to 15 residues. The DNA of the CDR3 is TGTGCCAGCAGCCAGGCCGGGACAGGGTCCCACGAGCAGTACTTC. It specifies CASSQAGTGSHEQYF.

This clonotype was seen ten or more times. This chain links TRBV20-1 with TRBJ2-5; D unresolved. Germline V CDR1 and CDR2: DFQATT, SNEGSKA (reference sequence). The CDR3 runs to 12 residues. The V gene lost 4 bases and the J gene lost 1 base, with 7 bases spanning the gap. The CDR3 DNA sequence: TGCAGTGCTATTGGCGGCCAAGAGACCCAGTACTTC. Residues: CSAIGGQETQYF.

This clonotype was seen ten or more times. The CDR3 sequence: CAWDGFNQPQHF. In nucleotides, the CDR3 is TGTGCCTGGGACGGATTCAATCAGCCCCAGCATTTT. The chain uses TRBV30 and TRBJ1-5, with D uncertain. CDR1 and CDR2 (germline): GTSNPN, SVGIG (reference sequence). The CDR3 is 12 residues long. The V gene lost 5 bases and the J gene lost 3 bases, with 8 bases spanning the gap. The full variable domain, in which reference TRBV30 and TRBJ1-5 provide the parts outside the CDR3, is SQTIHQWPATLVQPVGSPLSLECTVEGTSNPNLYWYRQAAGRGLQLLFYSVGIGQISSEVPQNLSASRPQDRQFILSSKKLLLSDSGFYLCAWDGFNQPQHFGDGTRLSIL.

The chain uses TRBV7-9 and TRBJ2-5; D unclear. The CDR3 totals 15 residues. Trimming took off 5 bases at V and 0 bases at J, with 13 bases between the two ends. Germline lookup yields CDR1 SEHNR and CDR2 FQNEAQ (reference sequence). In DNA form, the CDR3 reads TGTGCCAGCAGCCCACCCGAGCACAACCAAGAGACCCAGTACTTC. It is translated as CASSPPEHNQETQYF.

The table lists this clonotype with many counts. The rearrangement links TRBV28 to TRBJ1-1, with 9 bases that match TRBD1. The junction had 6 bases not matched to a gene; V was cut back by 6 bases and J by 4 bases. Germline assignment: CDR1 MDHEN and CDR2 SYDVKM. CDR3 length: 14 amino acids. The CDR3 loop is CASRDTGGGTEAFF. CDR3 sequence (DNA): TGTGCCAGCAGAGATACAGGGGGCGGCACTGAAGCTTTCTTT.

This clonotype was observed a handful of times. This chain uses TRBV14 with TRBJ2-1; a weak D match, TRBD2 (5 bases). The V gene lost 2 bases and the J gene lost 14 bases, with 22 bases spanning the gap. This CDR3 has 15 amino acids. The germline V gene has CDR1 SGHDN and CDR2 FVKESK. This CDR3 reads CASSQQGVKASYKFF. CDR3 nucleotides: TGTGCCAGCAGCCAACAAGGAGTCAAGGCTAGCTATAAGTTCTTC.

This clonotype was seen repeatedly, ten times or more. The chain carries TRBV2 and TRBJ1-2; D perhaps matches TRBD1 (6 bases). CDR1 SNHLY and CDR2 FYNNEI come from the germline V gene. This CDR3 region has 10 residues. DNA for the CDR3: TGTGCATGGGAGGGGGTCGGCTACACCTTC. Its protein is CAWEGVGYTF. Full variable domain (rest looked up from reference TRBV2 and TRBJ1-2): EPEVTQTPSHQVTQMGQEVILRCVPISNHLYFYWYRQILGQKVEFLVSFYNNEISEKSEIFDDQFSVERPDGSNFTLKIRSTKLEDSAMYFCAWEGVGYTFGSGTRLTVV.

Only a few counts were recorded for this clonotype. The CDR3 is CASTPWGGQETQYF. CDR3 coding DNA: TGTGCCAGCACCCCTTGGGGGGGCCAAGAGACCCAGTACTTC. The chain has TRBV2 and TRBJ2-5, with TRBD2 identical over 7 bases. Germline CDR1 is SNHLY and CDR2 is FYNNEI. V shed 7 bases and J 1 base; nucleotides not matched to a gene: 6. The CDR3 length is 14 residues.

This clonotype was counted many times. CDR3 amino acids: CASRVPGQGAHGYTF. The CDR3 nucleotides are TGTGCCAGCAGGGTCCCGGGACAGGGGGCGCATGGCTACACCTTC. The chain uses TRBV6-1 and TRBJ1-2, with 12 nucleotides matching TRBD1. V was pared by 6 bases and J by 6 bases, with 8 bases of the junction left unmatched. CDR1 is MNHNS, CDR2 SASEGT, per germline. The CDR3 is 15 residues long.

This clonotype was seen only a few times. The V gene is TRBV20-1, the J gene TRBJ1-2; TRBD1 agrees at 8 bases. The germline V gene encodes CDR1 DFQATT and CDR2 SNEGSKA (reference sequence). V shed 5 bases, J shed 6 bases, and the junction held 14 bases outside the gene matches. This CDR3 contains 15 residues. As DNA, the CDR3 is TGCAGTGCTCCCAGGAGAACAGGGGGAAAGGATGGCTACACCTTC. Its translation is CSAPRRTGGKDGYTF.

This clonotype was counted many times. The V call is TRBV30, the J call TRBJ1-1; TRBD1 is a possible D gene (5 bases). The CDR3 covers 12 residues. The V gene's germline CDR1 is GTSNPN and CDR2 SVGIG (reference sequence). Trimming stripped 0 bases from V and 5 bases from J, with 7 bases between. The CDR3 nucleotides are TGTGCCTGGAGTGTGGGGGGAACTGAAGCTTTCTTT. It is translated as CAWSVGGTEAFF. Looking up the rest from reference TRBV30 and TRBJ1-1 gives the full variable domain: SQTIHQWPATLVQPVGSPLSLECTVEGTSNPNLYWYRQAAGRGLQLLFYSVGIGQISSEVPQNLSASRPQDRQFILSSKKLLLSDSGFYLCAWSVGGTEAFFGQGTRLTVV.

The chain carries TRBV12-3 or TRBV12-4 and TRBJ1-6; no clear D gene. The CDR3 runs to 13 residues. V lost 2 bases to trimming and J lost 10 bases, with 9 bases between them. The CDR3 region has the DNA TGTGCCAGCAGTTTACTGGAGGGCTCACCCCTCCACTTT. Protein sequence: CASSLLEGSPLHF.

This clonotype has a handful of counts. The rearrangement joins TRBV20-1 to TRBJ2-7; 9 bases align to TRBD1. Germline CDR1 DFQATT, CDR2 SNEGSKA (reference sequence). The CDR3 totals 14 residues. The CDR3 protein is CSVITGGSFYEQYF. In DNA, the CDR3 is TGCAGCGTTATCACAGGGGGCAGCTTCTACGAGCAGTACTTC.

There are a few counts of this clonotype. This chain uses TRBV18 with TRBJ1-1; the D is unclear. Trimming took off 1 base at V and 0 bases at J, with 12 bases between the two ends. CDR3 length: 16 residues. Germline CDR1 is KGHSH and CDR2 is LQKENI. The CDR3 DNA reads TGTGCCAGCTCACCACTGTTACAGCCCATGAACACTGAAGCTTTCTTT. This sequence encodes CASSPLLQPMNTEAFF.

The sample holds many counts of this clonotype. The V and J genes are TRBV29-1 and TRBJ2-3, with D uncertain. Germline CDR1 and CDR2: SQVTM and ANQGSEA. The CDR3 is 17 residues long. The CDR3 coding sequence is TGCCACAGCCCCTTTCCGGACGGAGCCCCTAGCACAGATACGCAGTATTTT. Protein: CHSPFPDGAPSTDTQYF.

This clonotype was recorded a few times. V is TRBV3-1 and J is TRBJ2-7; no firm D call. Germline CDR1 LGHDT, CDR2 YNNKEL (reference sequence). V shed 0 bases and J shed 3 bases, with 12 bases lying between them. CDR3 length: 15 amino acids. For the CDR3, the DNA is TGTGCCAGCAGCCAAGAACTCAGGTCTAACTACGAGCAGTACTTC. Protein: CASSQELRSNYEQYF.

This clonotype appeared many times. V and J are TRBV28 and TRBJ1-1; 10 bases fit TRBD1. Losses at the gene ends were 5 bases for V and 5 bases for J; bases not matched to a gene: 8. The CDR3 is 15 residues long. CDR1 and CDR2 (germline): MDHEN, SYDVKM. CDR3 DNA: TGTGCCAGCAGTATGGCGACAGGGGGCCGAACTGAAGCTTTCTTT. The encoded protein is CASSMATGGRTEAFF. The whole variable domain, filled in from reference TRBV28 and TRBJ1-1, reads DVKVTQSSRYLVKRTGEKVFLECVQDMDHENMFWYRQDPGLGLRLIYFSYDVKMKEKGDIPEGYSVSREKKERFSLILESASTNQTSMYLCASSMATGGRTEAFFGQGTRLTVV.